The clone carrying this T cell receptor beta chain was detected only a few times. These data are taken from a study of cytomegalovirus exposure and HLA in healthy donors. Trimming stripped 2 bases from V and 4 bases from J, with 13 bases between. The CDR3 length is 15 residues. Germline CDR1 and CDR2: SGHRS and YFSETQ. The PCR had 60 Vbeta and 13 Jbeta primers. Sequenced by immunoSEQ multiplex PCR; TCRdb stores in-frame clones only, minus some. Among 150,000 or so clones listed, over 65% were seen once. What was sequenced was PBMCs. The chain is built from TRBV5-1 and TRBJ2-1; a weak D match, TRBD2 (6 bases). The clonotype originates from a man aged 18 to 30 in good health and CMV-seropositive. This CDR3 is CASSLDSGSYNEQFF. As DNA, the CDR3 is TGCGCCAGCAGCTTAGACAGCGGGTCTTACAATGAGCAGTTCTTC.